These 5 T cell receptor beta chains came from one sample sequenced in a study of CD4 T cells in relation to SARS-CoV-2 and coronaviruses. Produced via immunoSEQ multiplex PCR; TCRdb's table is partial and in-frame only. This sample has some 65,000 clones, with around 87% found just once. Before the COVID-19 pandemic, during about 2011-2019, CD4+ T cells were taken from unexposed donors. Source material: memory CD4+ T cells from PBMCs. These receptors were collected from a human donor in good health.

This chain joins TRBV7-3 and TRBJ2-7; TRBD1 aligns across 8 bases. J gave up 6 bases and V 5 bases, and 6 bases lay outside the gene matches. CDR3 length equals 13 residues. CDR1 and CDR2 from the germline V gene are SGHTA and FQGTGA. The CDR3 DNA follows: TGTGCCAGCAGCCCAGGACAGGGCGCCGAGCAGTACTTC. It translates to CASSPGQGAEQYF. Full variable domain (rest looked up from reference TRBV7-3 and TRBJ2-7): GAGVSQTPSNKVTEKGKYVELRCDPISGHTALYWYRQSLGQGPEFLIYFQGTGAADDSGLPNDRFFAVRPEGSVSTLKIQRTERGDSAVYLCASSPGQGAEQYFGPGTRLTVT.

V is TRBV12-5 and J is TRBJ1-2; TRBD1 might be the D (5 bases). The V end was cut by 5 bases, the J end by 5 bases, with 6 bases between. The length of the CDR3 is 11 residues. The germline V gene encodes CDR1 LGHNT and CDR2 FRNRAP. For the CDR3, the DNA is TGTGCTAGTGGTCGGGGGTATGGCTACACCTTC. It specifies CASGRGYGYTF.

V gene TRBV24-1 combines with J gene TRBJ2-4; the D gene is possibly TRBD1 (6 bases). Germline V gene lookup returns CDR1 KGHDR and CDR2 SFDVKD. This CDR3 region has 18 residues. Between the trimmed V and J ends, which lost 7 bases and 0 bases, there was a span of 21 bases. This CDR3 is CATSRQVLIGAAKNIQYF. CDR3 nucleotides: TGTGCCACCAGCAGACAGGTCCTAATCGGGGCAGCCAAAAACATTCAGTACTTC.

This chain links TRBV27 with TRBJ2-4, with 12 bases matching TRBD2. The germline CDR1 and CDR2 sequences are MNHEY and SMNVEV (reference sequence). The CDR3 consists of 16 residues. With V trimmed by 3 bases and J by 3 bases, 3 bases remained unmatched. The CDR3 here is CASSLTSGSVKNIQYF. In nucleotides, the CDR3 is TGTGCCAGCAGTTTGACTAGCGGGAGCGTCAAAAACATTCAGTACTTC.

The chain recombines TRBV3-1 (or the pseudogene TRBV3-2) with TRBJ1-2; D unresolved. Germline loops: CDR1 LGHDT, CDR2 YNNKEL (reference sequence). The CDR3 length is 15 residues. Deletions cut 0 bases from V and 4 bases from J, with 12 bases between. CDR3 region: CASSQEKWTVYGYTF. Here the CDR3 DNA reads TGTGCCAGCAGCCAAGAGAAATGGACGGTCTATGGCTACACCTTC.